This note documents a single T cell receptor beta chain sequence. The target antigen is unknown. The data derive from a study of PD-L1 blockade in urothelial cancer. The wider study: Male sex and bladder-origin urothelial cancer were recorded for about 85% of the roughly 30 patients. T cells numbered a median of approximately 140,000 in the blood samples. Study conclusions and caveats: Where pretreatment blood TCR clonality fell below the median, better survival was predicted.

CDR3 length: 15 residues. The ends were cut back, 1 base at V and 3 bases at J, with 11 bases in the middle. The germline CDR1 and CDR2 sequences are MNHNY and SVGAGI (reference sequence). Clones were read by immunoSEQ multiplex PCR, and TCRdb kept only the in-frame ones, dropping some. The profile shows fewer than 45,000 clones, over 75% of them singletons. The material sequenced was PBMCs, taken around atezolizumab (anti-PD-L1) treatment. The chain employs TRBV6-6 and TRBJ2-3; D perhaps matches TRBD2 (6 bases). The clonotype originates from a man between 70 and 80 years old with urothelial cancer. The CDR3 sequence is CASSYWLRETDTQYF. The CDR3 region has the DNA TGTGCCAGCAGTTACTGGTTGCGGGAAACAGATACGCAGTATTTT.